The sequence of this T cell receptor (beta chain) was determined in a study of stem cell transplantation in POMP-related autoinflammatory disease. The overall study: Hypothesis: faulty thymoproteasomes impair CD8+ T-cell selection, skewing TRB repertoires. Before transplant: CD4+ naive skewing, low CD8+ proportions, reduced cytokine secretion.

The assay was immunoSEQ multiplex PCR, and TCRdb's table has in-frame clones only and misses some. Of tens of thousands of clones detected, about nine tenths appear once; the ten largest clones hold 0.5% to 0.85%. With respect to this clone: Its antigen is still unknown.

Notes on the study in general: Fewer unique TRB V-J gene pairings were identified in patients with PRAID.

CDR3 length equals 13 residues. Trimming removed 5 bases at V and 0 bases at J, with 8 bases between. Germline CDR1 and CDR2: MDHEN and SYDVKM. The origin of this receptor is a human patient with POMP-related autoinflammation and immune dysregulation (PRAID). Some T cells may arise from the graft donor. The sample was CD4+ T cells from PBMCs, taken after stem cell transplantation. The chain has TRBV28 and TRBJ2-7; D may be TRBD2 (5 bases). Here the CDR3 reads CASSPSLSYEQYF. For the CDR3, the DNA is TGTGCCAGCAGTCCTAGCCTCTCCTACGAGCAGTACTTC.